The rows below give T cell receptor beta chains drawn from one sample of a study of human T cells and chemical hapten exposure. TCRdb called the RACE reads again in MiXCR, with one record for every CDR3 protein. The sample lists over 100,000 distinct CDR3 sequences; about a tenth were seen once. Source: whole blood, taken in connection with sensitization to the hapten diphenylcyclopropenone (DPC). The source of these receptors is a woman aged 40-49 years with alopecia areata. Some clones in this sample may be carry-over from other donors' samples. Each CDR3 is given with its conserved first and last residue. The order of the fields is J gene, clone size, V gene, D gene, CDR3 protein, CDR3 DNA. The D gene is left open where the match is weak. Expanded clones are given a class, and other clones once, few, many or no size at all.

>TRBJ2-5|-|TRBV15|-
CATSRPGAPLGAQYF
TGTGCCACCAGCCGCCCCGGGGCCCCCCTAGGAGCCCAGTACTTC
>TRBJ2-5|many|TRBV7-8|-
CASSLEVLQETQYF
TGTGCCAGCAGCTTAGAAGTACTACAAGAGACCCAGTACTTC
>TRBJ2-1|few|TRBV7-2|TRBD2
CASSLAGLSSYNEQFF
TGTGCCAGCAGTTTAGCGGGGTTAAGCTCCTACAATGAGCAGTTCTTC
>TRBJ2-4|many|TRBV6-2/TRBV6-3|TRBD2
CASKSSGGNIQYF
TGTGCCAGCAAGTCTAGCGGGGGGAACATTCAGTACTTC
>TRBJ2-7|many|TRBV28|-
CASTTPGVYEQYF
TGTGCCAGCACCACCCCGGGAGTCTACGAGCAGTACTTC
>TRBJ1-3|many|TRBV6-5|-
CATQGSGNTIYF
TGTGCCACACAGGGCTCTGGAAACACCATATATTTT
>TRBJ2-3|many|TRBV7-9|TRBD2
CASSFTSGGADTQYF
TGTGCCAGCAGTTTTACTAGCGGGGGCGCGGATACGCAGTATTTT
>TRBJ2-7|many|TRBV21-1|-
CASSKAQRGTSYEQYF
TGTGCCAGCAGCAAAGCGCAGCGGGGGACCTCCTACGAGCAGTACTTC
>TRBJ2-1|few|TRBV18|TRBD1
CASSFSGTDNNEQFF
TGTGCCAGCTCCTTTTCCGGGACAGATAACAATGAGCAGTTCTTC
>TRBJ2-3|-|TRBV4-2|-
CASSQEESRGRTDTQYF
TGTGCCAGCAGCCAAGAGGAGAGCAGGGGCCGTACAGATACGCAGTATTTT
>TRBJ2-7|-|TRBV19|TRBD1
CASSLGLDRGYPYEQYF
TGTGCCAGTAGCCTCGGGCTGGACAGGGGGTACCCCTACGAGCAGTACTTC
>TRBJ2-1|-|TRBV28|-
CASSLCRDKGHNEQFF
TGTGCCAGCAGTTTATGTAGGGACAAGGGCCACAATGAGCAGTTCTTC
>TRBJ2-5|-|TRBV24-1|-
CATSDRDPWGAETQYF
TGTGCCACCAGTGATCGGGACCCCTGGGGGGCGGAGACCCAGTACTTC
>TRBJ1-3|many|TRBV6-6|-
CASSSANSGNTIYF
TGTGCCAGCAGTTCCGCGAACTCTGGAAACACCATATATTTT
>TRBJ1-5|many|TRBV6-1|-
CASSENPGQPQHF
TGTGCCAGCAGTGAAAACCCGGGACAGCCCCAGCATTTT
>TRBJ1-3|few|TRBV3-1|-
CASSQDIAGNTIYF
TGTGCCAGCAGCCAAGATATAGCCGGAAACACCATATATTTT
>TRBJ1-5|many|TRBV6-5|TRBD1
CASSPRTGGMEPQHF
TGTGCCAGCAGCCCTAGGACAGGGGGAATGGAGCCCCAGCATTTT
>TRBJ1-3|many|TRBV10-3|-
CATEQGKEAGNTIYF
TGTGCCACGGAACAGGGAAAGGAGGCTGGAAACACCATATATTTT
>TRBJ2-6|-|TRBV4-3|-
CASSLETGANVLTF
TGCGCCAGCAGTTTAGAAACCGGGGCCAACGTCCTGACTTTC
>TRBJ1-1|many|TRBV6-5|-
CASSYSRNMNTEAFF
TGTGCCAGCAGTTACTCTAGGAACATGAACACTGAAGCTTTCTTT
>TRBJ1-2|-|TRBV5-4|-
CASSNRHALYGYTF
TGTGCCAGCAGCAACCGACACGCCCTGTATGGCTACACCTTC
>TRBJ1-6|-|TRBV4-3|TRBD1
CASSQDRGYNSPLHF
TGCGCCAGCAGCCAGGACAGGGGCTACAATTCACCCCTCCACTTT
>TRBJ2-2|few|TRBV4-3|TRBD1
CASSPVPQGDDTGELFF
TGCGCCAGCAGCCCGGTCCCACAGGGGGACGACACCGGGGAGCTGTTTTTT
>TRBJ2-2|-|TRBV6-5|TRBD2
CASSYSSASGGELFF
TGTGCCAGCAGTTACTCATCGGCTAGCGGCGGGGAGCTGTTTTTT
>TRBJ2-7|few|TRBV4-2|TRBD2
CASSQAGGPTYEQYF
TGTGCCAGCAGCCAAGCGGGGGGGCCTACCTACGAGCAGTACTTC
>TRBJ2-3|few|TRBV28|TRBD2
CASSLTTSGYTDTQYF
TGTGCCAGCAGTTTGACGACTAGCGGATACACAGATACGCAGTATTTT
>TRBJ2-7|-|TRBV29-1|TRBD2
CSATLRAGVLESYEQYF
TGCAGCGCCACTCTGCGGGCGGGGGTTCTTGAGTCCTACGAGCAGTACTTC
>TRBJ2-3|-|TRBV5-1|TRBD2
CASSLRGVSSGTDTQYF
TGCGCCAGCAGCTTGCGGGGGGTATCCTCGGGCACAGATACGCAGTATTTT
>TRBJ2-7|many|TRBV4-1|-
CASSRLLDRVYEQYF
TGCGCCAGCAGCCGCCTACTGGACAGAGTATACGAGCAGTACTTC
>TRBJ2-2|-|TRBV7-2|-
CASNPLGGHTGELFF
TGTGCCAGCAATCCCCTGGGGGGACACACCGGGGAGCTGTTTTTT
>TRBJ1-5|-|TRBV6-5|TRBD1
CASSYSWTGHQPQHF
TGTGCCAGCAGTTACTCATGGACAGGCCATCAGCCCCAGCATTTT
>TRBJ2-3|few|TRBV4-2|TRBD2
CASSPLTSGYTDTQYF
TGTGCCAGCAGCCCCCTGACTAGCGGATATACAGATACGCAGTATTTT
>TRBJ2-5|many|TRBV7-2|-
CASSLGALQETQYF
TGTGCCAGCAGCTTAGGGGCCCTGCAAGAGACCCAGTACTTC
>TRBJ2-1|many|TRBV7-3|-
CASSPPGAYNEQFF
TGTGCCAGCAGCCCACCAGGGGCCTACAATGAGCAGTTCTTC
>TRBJ2-2|-|TRBV9|TRBD2
CASSVGLAAKGGELFF
TGTGCCAGCAGCGTAGGGCTAGCGGCAAAGGGCGGGGAGCTGTTTTTT
>TRBJ2-3|many|TRBV12-3/TRBV12-4|-
CASSLTTLSTDTQYF
TGTGCCAGCAGTTTAACGACCCTTAGCACAGATACGCAGTATTTT
>TRBJ1-5|many|TRBV29-1|-
CSVGNKRQPQHF
TGCAGCGTTGGGAATAAAAGGCAGCCCCAGCATTTT
>TRBJ1-5|many|TRBV24-1|-
CATSEGWQPQHF
TGTGCCACCAGTGAGGGTTGGCAGCCCCAGCATTTT
>TRBJ2-2|many|TRBV28|-
CASISWGGTGELFF
TGTGCCAGCATCTCCTGGGGAGGAACCGGGGAGCTGTTTTTT
>TRBJ1-1|many|TRBV11-1|TRBD1
CASSSRQGGTEAFF
TGTGCCAGCAGCTCCCGACAGGGGGGCACTGAAGCTTTCTTT